This T cell receptor (beta chain) emerged from a study of response to subunit inactivated influenza vaccine listed by TCRdb under 2018. As for the study more broadly: Deep quantitative profiling of the T cell receptor repertoire was used in the study to follow responses to a trivalent subunit inactivated influenza vaccine. General study outcomes and caveats: The authors proposed that each seasonal influenza vaccination may bring in only a limited number of new T cells.

About this clonotype itself: Its antigen specificity is not known. Base qualities are not recorded, but no much larger clone differs from it by a single base.

Library prep was done by RT-PCR. Sequencing relied on an Illumina HiSeq 2500. Using fastp trimming at Q25 and MiXCR clonotype assembly, TCRdb reanalyzed the public sequencing data and kept in-frame beta chains. Identical CDR3 protein sequences are pooled into one entry, listed with their most common genes and DNA. The sample includes roughly 500,000 distinct CDR3 sequences, with about 25% observed a single time. The leading ten clones occupy around 1.8% of the sample. The sequencing used CD4+ T cells sorted from PBMCs, collected approximately 5 days after vaccination. This TCR was recovered from a man aged 45-65 years who received an inactivated influenza vaccine. Donor details come from another sample of the same person, matched by shared clones.

The base sequence is TGTGCCAGCAGCTTAATCGGCGGGAGAGGGCATGAGCAGTTCTTC. Its protein reads: CASSLIGGRGHEQFF. Recombination joined TRBV7-2 with TRBJ2-1; 7 middle bases align to TRBD2. The CDR3 numbers 15 residues from cysteine through phenylalanine. This entry keeps only the CDR3 DNA: 45 bases, framed from base 1. CDR1 is given as SGHTA and CDR2 as FQGNSA, both from the germline V gene. V trim: 2 bases; J trim: 8 bases; unmatched bases: 9.